This T cell receptor (beta chain) stems from a study of beta chain features in type 1 diabetes. Study-wide points: Shortening that was moderate but significant affected the TCRB CDR3s of Type 1 diabetes patients in all four CD4+ subsets.

Details on this clone: Its matching antigen is unknown.

Expressed TCRB transcripts were sequenced because the entire RNA isolate underwent reverse transcription. The table came from immunoSEQ multiplex PCR; TCRdb's copy has only in-frame clones and leaves some out. The sample includes 200,000 to 300,000 clones, about 20% of them seen just once. The ends were cut back, 3 bases at V and 5 bases at J, with 13 bases in the middle. CDR1 is SGHTA, CDR2 FQGTGA, per germline. This CDR3 region has 14 residues. The clonotype comes from a woman between 40 and 50 years old with type 1 diabetes. The material sequenced was naive CD4+ T cells from blood. The chain combines TRBV7-3 with TRBJ2-5, with D perhaps matching TRBD2 (5 bases). CDR3 nucleotides: TGTGCCAGCAGCTTCGGGGTCCTCGGGGAGACCCAGTACTTC. Its protein product is CASSFGVLGETQYF.